The clone carrying this T cell receptor (beta chain) was counted ten times or more. No antigen is known for it. The sample is drawn from a study of T-cell reconstitution after alpha-beta-depleted transplantation in children. Findings of the study overall: At day 60, the high TCRbeta diversity found in some patients originated from recipient T cells and thymic progenitors that had survived. From newly produced T cells came most of the T-cell counts and diversity one year after transplant. Roughly two months post-transplant, alpha-beta T cells reportedly originated from several hundred graft clones that had expanded.

Trimming took 4 bases from V and 3 from J, leaving 10 bases between them. Looked up from germline, CDR1 is SGHRS and CDR2 is YFSETQ. The length of the CDR3 is 14 residues. Unique molecular identifiers featured in how the TCRbeta library was prepared. One entry per CDR3 protein, called by TCRdb with MiXCR from the PCR reads. The table has around 440,000 distinct CDR3 sequences, about 10% seen once. This specimen consisted of PBMCs, obtained before TCRalphabeta/CD19-depleted stem cell transplant. V gene TRBV5-1 combines with J gene TRBJ1-4; D possibly corresponds to TRBD1 (5 bases). The source is a child aged 2 to 9 with inherited bone marrow failure, due to receive a stem cell transplant. This CDR3 reads CASSVGVSNEKLFF. The CDR3 nucleotides are TGCGCCAGCAGCGTAGGGGTCTCTAATGAAAAACTGTTTTTT. The complete variable domain, with remaining parts taken from reference TRBV5-1 and TRBJ1-4, reads KAGVTQTPRYLIKTRGQQVTLSCSPISGHRSVSWYQQTPGQGLQFLFEYFSETQRNKGNFPGRFSGRQFSNSRSEMNVSTLELGDSALYLCASSVGVSNEKLFFGSGTQLSVL.